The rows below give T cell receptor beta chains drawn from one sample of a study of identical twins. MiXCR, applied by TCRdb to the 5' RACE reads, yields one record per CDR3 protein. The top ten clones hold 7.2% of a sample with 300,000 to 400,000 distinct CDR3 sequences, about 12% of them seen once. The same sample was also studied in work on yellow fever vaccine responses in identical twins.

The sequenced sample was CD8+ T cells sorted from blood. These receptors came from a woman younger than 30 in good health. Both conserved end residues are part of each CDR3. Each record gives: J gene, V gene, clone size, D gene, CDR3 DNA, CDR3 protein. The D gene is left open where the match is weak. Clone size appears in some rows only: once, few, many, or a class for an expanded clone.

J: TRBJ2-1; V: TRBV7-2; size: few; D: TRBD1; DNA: TGTGCCAGCAGCCCAGAGACAGGGCCAACCTACAATGAGCAGTTCTTC; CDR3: CASSPETGPTYNEQFF
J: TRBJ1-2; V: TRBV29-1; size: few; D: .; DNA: TGCAGCGTCGACGGACAGCGGGGGCTTAACTATGGCTACACCTTC; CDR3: CSVDGQRGLNYGYTF
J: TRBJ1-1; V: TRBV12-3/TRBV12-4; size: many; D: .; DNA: TGTGCCAGCAGTTCCCGACCCGGAGGGCTGAGCACTGAAGCTTTCTTT; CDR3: CASSSRPGGLSTEAFF
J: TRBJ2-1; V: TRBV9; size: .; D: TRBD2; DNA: TGTGCCAGCAGCTCCGGGACTACCAATGAGCAGTTCTTC; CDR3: CASSSGTTNEQFF
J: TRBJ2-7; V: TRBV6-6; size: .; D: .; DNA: TGTGCCAGCAGTTGGGTACAATACGAGCAGTACTTC; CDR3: CASSWVQYEQYF
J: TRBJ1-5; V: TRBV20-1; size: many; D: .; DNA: TGCAGTGCTAGAGATATCGGGGGCGAAAGTCAGCCCCAGCATTTT; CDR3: CSARDIGGESQPQHF
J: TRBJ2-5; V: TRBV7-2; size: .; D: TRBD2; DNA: TGTGCCAGCAGCACCCGTAGCGGGAGGGTCGGGGAGACCCAGTACTTC; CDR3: CASSTRSGRVGETQYF
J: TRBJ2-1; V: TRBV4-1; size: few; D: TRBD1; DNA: TGCGCCAGCAGCCAAGTCGGGACAGGGATGAATGAGCAGTTCTTC; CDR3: CASSQVGTGMNEQFF
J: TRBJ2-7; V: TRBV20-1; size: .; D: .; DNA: TGCAGTGCTAGTGAACTCGGATTGAGCAGGCTCTACGAGCAGTCCTTC; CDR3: CSASELGLSRLYEQSF
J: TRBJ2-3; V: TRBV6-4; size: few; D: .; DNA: TGTGCCAGCACTCCCCAAGGGGGAGGCACAGATACGCAGTATTTT; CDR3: CASTPQGGGTDTQYF
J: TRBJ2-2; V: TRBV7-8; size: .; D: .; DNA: TGTGCCAGCAGCTCACGCGGGACAGTGAACACCGGGGAGCTGTTTTTT; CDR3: CASSSRGTVNTGELFF
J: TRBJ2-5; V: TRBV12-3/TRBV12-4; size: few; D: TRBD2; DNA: TGTGCCAGCAGTATAGCGGGAGGCTCCCAAGAGACCCAGTACTTC; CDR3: CASSIAGGSQETQYF
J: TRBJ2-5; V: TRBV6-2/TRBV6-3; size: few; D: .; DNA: TGTGCCAGCAGTTACAAAGAACCAGGCCCAGGGGACCAGTACTTC; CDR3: CASSYKEPGPGDQYF
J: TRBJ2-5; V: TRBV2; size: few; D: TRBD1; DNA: TGTGCCAGCAGTGAAGGGACAGGGCACCAAGAGACCCAGTACTTC; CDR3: CASSEGTGHQETQYF
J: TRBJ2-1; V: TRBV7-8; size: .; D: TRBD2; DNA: TGTGCCAGCAGCCTACAGGGACTAGCCCGGGATGAGCAGTTCTTC; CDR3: CASSLQGLARDEQFF
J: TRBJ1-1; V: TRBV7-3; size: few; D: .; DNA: TGTGCCAGCAGCTTAAATCGGGCGACTGAAGCTTTCTTT; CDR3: CASSLNRATEAFF
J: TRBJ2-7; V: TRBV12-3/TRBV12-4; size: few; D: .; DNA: TGTGCCAGCAGTTTAGGTGGCGGGTCCCACGAGCAGTACTTC; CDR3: CASSLGGGSHEQYF
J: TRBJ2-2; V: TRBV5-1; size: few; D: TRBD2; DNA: TGCGCCAGCAGCTTGGCGGTCGCGGGGGGAGGAACCGGGGAGCTGTTTTTT; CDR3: CASSLAVAGGGTGELFF
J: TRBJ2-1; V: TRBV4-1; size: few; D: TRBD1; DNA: TGCGCCAGCAGCCGAGAGGACAGGGGCTATATCGATGAGCAGTTCTTC; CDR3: CASSREDRGYIDEQFF
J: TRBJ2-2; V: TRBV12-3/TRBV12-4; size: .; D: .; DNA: TGTGCCAGCAGCCCTATGAATCTGGCCTCCCGGTCGTCCGGGGAGCTGTTTTTT; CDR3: CASSPMNLASRSSGELFF
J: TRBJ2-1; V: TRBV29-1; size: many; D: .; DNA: TGCAGCGTTGAAATCCTCGGGCGGGAGACAGGGTTGGGGAATGAGCAGTTCTTC; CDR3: CSVEILGRETGLGNEQFF
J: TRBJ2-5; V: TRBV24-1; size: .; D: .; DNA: TGTGCCACCAGTGATTGGGGGGTGGGACAAGAGACCCAGTACTTC; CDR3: CATSDWGVGQETQYF
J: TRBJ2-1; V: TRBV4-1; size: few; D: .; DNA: TGCGCCAGCAGCCCCAGGCAGGCGACCAATGAGCAGTTCTTC; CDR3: CASSPRQATNEQFF
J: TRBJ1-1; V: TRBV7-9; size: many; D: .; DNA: TGTGCCAGCAGCTTAGCGGTCGGAACTGAAGCTTTCTTT; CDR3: CASSLAVGTEAFF
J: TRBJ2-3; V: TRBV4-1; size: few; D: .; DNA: TGCGCCAGCAGCCCCTCAGGGGAGGGGACAGATACGCAGTATTTT; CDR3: CASSPSGEGTDTQYF
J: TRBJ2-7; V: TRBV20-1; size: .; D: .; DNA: TGCAGTGCTAGACCGATGGGTGGCTACGAGCAGTACTTC; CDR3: CSARPMGGYEQYF
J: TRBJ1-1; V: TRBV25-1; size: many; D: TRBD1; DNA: TGTGCCAGCAGTACAGGGGTCACTGAAGCTTTCTTT; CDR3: CASSTGVTEAFF
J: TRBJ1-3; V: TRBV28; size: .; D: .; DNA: TGTGCCAGCGGCCCCGGGCTGGGGGTAGATGGAAACACCATATATTTT; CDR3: CASGPGLGVDGNTIYF
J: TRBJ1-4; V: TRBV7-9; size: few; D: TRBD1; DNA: TGTGCCAGCAGCGGACGGACAGGGGTTTCGGAAAAACTGTTTTTT; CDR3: CASSGRTGVSEKLFF
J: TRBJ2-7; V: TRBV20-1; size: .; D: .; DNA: TGCAGTGCTAGAGAGTCGACAGGTCTACCCTACGAGCAGTACTTC; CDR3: CSARESTGLPYEQYF
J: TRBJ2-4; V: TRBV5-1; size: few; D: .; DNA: TGCGCCAGCAGCCCAGGCCTTGGGGGGCTGACAAACATTCAGTACTTC; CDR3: CASSPGLGGLTNIQYF
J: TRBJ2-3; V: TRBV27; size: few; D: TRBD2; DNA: TGTGCCAGCAGTTTATTGGGTAGCGGGGGCACAGATACGCAGTATTTT; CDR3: CASSLLGSGGTDTQYF
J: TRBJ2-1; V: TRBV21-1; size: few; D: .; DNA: TGTGCCAGCAGCAAAGGTGATGAGGGAGGGCCTTACAATGAGCAGTTCTTC; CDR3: CASSKGDEGGPYNEQFF
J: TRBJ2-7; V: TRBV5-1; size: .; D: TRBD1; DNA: TGCGCCAGCTCCTTTCGGGACAGGGACCACGAGCAGTACTTC; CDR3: CASSFRDRDHEQYF
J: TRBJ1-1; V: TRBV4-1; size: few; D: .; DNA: TGCGCCAGCAGCCGACTCAGGGGAGAGGCTTTCTTT; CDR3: CASSRLRGEAFF
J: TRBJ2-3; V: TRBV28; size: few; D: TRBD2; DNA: TGTGCCAGCAGTTTTAGCCTAGCGGGTGGTCCTGCGCAGTATTTT; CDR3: CASSFSLAGGPAQYF
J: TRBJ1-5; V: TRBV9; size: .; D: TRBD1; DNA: TGTGCCAGCAGTGCGACAGGGACCAATAATCAGCCCCAGCATTTT; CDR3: CASSATGTNNQPQHF
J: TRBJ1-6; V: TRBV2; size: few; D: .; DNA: TGTGCCAGCAGTGGCGTTCATTGGGGTGACAGAGATAATTCACCCCTCCACTTT; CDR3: CASSGVHWGDRDNSPLHF
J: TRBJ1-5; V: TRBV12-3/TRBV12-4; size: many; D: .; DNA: TGTGCCAGCACTCAATCGGCCAGGGTTAATCAGCCCCAGCATTTT; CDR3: CASTQSARVNQPQHF
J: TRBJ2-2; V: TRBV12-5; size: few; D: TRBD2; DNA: TGTGCTAGTGGTTTGCCCCCCTCTAGCGGGAGGGGGGTAGGGACCGGGGAGCTGTTTTTT; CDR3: CASGLPPSSGRGVGTGELFF
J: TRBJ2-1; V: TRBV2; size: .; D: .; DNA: TGTGCCAGCAGACAAGAAGGGAGCTCCTACAATGAGCAGTTCTTC; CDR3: CASRQEGSSYNEQFF
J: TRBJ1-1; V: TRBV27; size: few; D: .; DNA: TGTGCCAGCAGTCCGAATATCGGGAACACTGAAGCTTTCTTT; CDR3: CASSPNIGNTEAFF
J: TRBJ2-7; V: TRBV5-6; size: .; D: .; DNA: TGTGCCAGCAGCTTGGATTGGGGGTCCCATTACGAGCAGTACTTC; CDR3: CASSLDWGSHYEQYF
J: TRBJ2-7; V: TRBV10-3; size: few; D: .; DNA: TGTGCCATCAGTGAGGGCAACTCCTACGAGCAGTACTTC; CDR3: CAISEGNSYEQYF
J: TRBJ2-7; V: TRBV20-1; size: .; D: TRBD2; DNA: TGCAGTGCTTTCCCCGTCGGACTAGCGTACGAGCAGTACTTC; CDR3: CSAFPVGLAYEQYF
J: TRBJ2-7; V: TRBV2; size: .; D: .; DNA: TGTGCCAGCAGTGATACCTTGGGAGTCGGGACCTACGAGCAGTACTTC; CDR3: CASSDTLGVGTYEQYF
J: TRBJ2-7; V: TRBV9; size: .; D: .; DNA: TGTGCCAGCGATGAGCAGTACTTC; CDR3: CASDEQYF
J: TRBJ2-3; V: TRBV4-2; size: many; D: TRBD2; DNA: TGTGCCAGCAGCCCCCGAACTAGCGGGAGCACAGATACGCAGTATTTT; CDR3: CASSPRTSGSTDTQYF
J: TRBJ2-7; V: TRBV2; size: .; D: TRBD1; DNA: TGTGCCAGCAGTGGGACAGGGAGTCCCCTCGAGCAGTACTTC; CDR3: CASSGTGSPLEQYF
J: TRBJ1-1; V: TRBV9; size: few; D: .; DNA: TGTGCCAGCAGCGACCGGGAAACAGTGAACACTGAAGCTTTCTTT; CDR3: CASSDRETVNTEAFF
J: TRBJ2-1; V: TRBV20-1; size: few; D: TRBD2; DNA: TGCAGTGCTAGCCCCTCCCTACTAGCGGGAGTTAATGAGCAGTTCTTC; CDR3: CSASPSLLAGVNEQFF
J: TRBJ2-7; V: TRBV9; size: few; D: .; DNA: TGTGCCAGCAGCGTAGCTCCAGGAACCTACGAGCAGTACTTC; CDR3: CASSVAPGTYEQYF
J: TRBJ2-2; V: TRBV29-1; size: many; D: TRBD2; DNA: TGCAGCGTGGAATGGCGGGAGGGGACCGGGGAGCTGTTTTTT; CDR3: CSVEWREGTGELFF
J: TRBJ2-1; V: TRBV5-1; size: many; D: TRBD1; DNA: TGCGCCAGCAGCATAGGACAGGGAACCTACAATGAGCAGTTCTTC; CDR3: CASSIGQGTYNEQFF
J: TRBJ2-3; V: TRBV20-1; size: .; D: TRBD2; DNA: TGCAGTGCTCTCACTAGCGAGGCGAGCACAGATACGCAGTATTTT; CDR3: CSALTSEASTDTQYF
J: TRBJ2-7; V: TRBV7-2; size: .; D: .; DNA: TGTGCCAGCAGCTTAGCGGGCCTGGGGATCTCCTACGAGCAGTACTTC; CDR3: CASSLAGLGISYEQYF
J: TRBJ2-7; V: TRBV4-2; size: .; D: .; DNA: TGTGCCAGCAGCCAAGAACTGCAGGGTAGTTCCTACGAGCAGTACTTC; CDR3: CASSQELQGSSYEQYF
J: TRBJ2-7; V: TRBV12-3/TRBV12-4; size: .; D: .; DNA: TGTGCCAGACCCTTTCCGCCGAGAGGGGGCTACGAGCAGTACTTC; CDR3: CARPFPPRGGYEQYF